The entry below gives a single TCR beta chain sequence along with its context. Its antigen is unidentified. A read error is possible here, since a much larger clone lies one base away. This sample was taken from a study of T cell repertoires in cytomegalovirus infection. Study results and caveats: Clonotypes of TCR beta that were HLA-C-restricted and CMV-specific dominated the ex vivo response. Cumulated frequencies of public TCR beta families served to identify carriers of CMV plus the relevant HLA.

One entry per CDR3 protein, called by TCRdb with MiXCR from the reads. The data show more than 150,000 distinct CDR3 sequences, 15% to 20% seen once. This CDR3 has 13 amino acids. The germline V gene has CDR1 SQVTM and CDR2 ANQGSEA. The V call is TRBV29-1, the J call TRBJ2-5; 8 bases are shared with TRBD1. Specimen: PBMCs. The sequence was collected from a human donor in good health (CMV status not recorded). Some clones in this sample may be carry-over from other donors' samples. The CDR3 loop is CSVATGGRETRYF. CDR3 coding DNA: TGCAGCGTTGCCACAGGGGGTAGGGAGACCCGGTACTTC.